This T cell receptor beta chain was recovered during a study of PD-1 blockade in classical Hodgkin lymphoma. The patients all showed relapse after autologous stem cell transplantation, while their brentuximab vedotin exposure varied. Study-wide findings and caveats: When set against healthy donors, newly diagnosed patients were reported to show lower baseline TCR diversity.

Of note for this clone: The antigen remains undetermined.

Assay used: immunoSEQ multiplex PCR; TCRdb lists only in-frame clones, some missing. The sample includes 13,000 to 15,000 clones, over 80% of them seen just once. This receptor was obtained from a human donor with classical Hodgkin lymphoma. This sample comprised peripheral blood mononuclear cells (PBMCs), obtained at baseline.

CDR3 amino acids: CASSQDQGPGEKLFF. The CDR3 DNA reads as TGTGCCAGCAGCCAAGATCAAGGGCCGGGGGAAAAACTGTTTTTT. The rearrangement joins TRBV14 to TRBJ1-4; D remains ambiguous. With 0 bases removed from V and 8 bases from J, the gap between germline ends came to 13 bases. In germline, CDR1 is SGHDN, CDR2 FVKESK. The CDR3 has 15 residues.